The 25 T cell receptor beta chains in this list originate from one sample, sequenced in a study of blood T cell repertoires in COVID-19. Here immunoSEQ multiplex PCR was the method, and the copy in TCRdb shows in-frame clones only, minus some. Among a few hundred thousand clones listed, around nine tenths were seen once. Sequencing input: PBMCs or T cells enriched from blood (not recorded which). The receptors here all came from a woman between 50 and 59 years old who had been exposed to COVID-19.

The CDR3 loop is CASSLAGTGGRTEAFF. In nucleotides, the CDR3 is TGTGCCAGCAGTCTTGCCGGGACAGGGGGTAGGACTGAAGCTTTCTTT. J is TRBJ1-1 and V is TRBV3-1 (or the pseudogene TRBV3-2), with 11 bases aligning to TRBD1. V lost 6 bases, J lost 5 bases, and 11 bases stayed unmatched. This CDR3 is built from 16 residues. Germline CDR1 and CDR2: LGHDT and YNNKEL (reference sequence).

This chain connects TRBV9 to TRBJ2-1, with TRBD1 identical over 9 bases. The junction had 8 bases not matched to a gene; V was cut back by 4 bases and J by 9 bases. Germline loops: CDR1 SGDLS, CDR2 YYNGEE. The CDR3 extends over 14 amino acids. CDR3 sequence (DNA): TGTGCCAGCAGCATATGGACAGGGGAGGTTGAGCAGTTCTTC. It encodes CASSIWTGEVEQFF.

Here the CDR3 DNA reads TGTGCCAGCAGCTTAGCGGGGACAGGGGAGAGTGGCTACACCTTC. This encodes CASSLAGTGESGYTF. The V gene is TRBV11-2, the J gene TRBJ1-2; 10 bases agree with TRBD1. Germline CDR1 SGHAT, CDR2 FQNNGV. V trimming: 1 base; J trimming: 7 bases; junction bases outside the gene matches: 6. The CDR3 sequence is 15 residues long. Together with reference TRBV11-2 and TRBJ1-2, the CDR3 gives the full variable domain: EAGVAQSPRYKIIEKRQSVAFWCNPISGHATLYWYQQILGQGPKLLIQFQNNGVVDDSQLPKDRFSAERLKGVDSTLKIQPAKLEDSAVYLCASSLAGTGESGYTFGSGTRLTVV.

This clone was recorded once. The J gene is TRBJ2-5, the V gene TRBV5-1, with 8 bases that match TRBD2. CDR1 and CDR2 from the germline V gene are SGHRS and YFSETQ. With 0 bases clipped from V and 2 bases from J, the junction kept 6 bases outside the gene matches. The CDR3 covers 16 residues. CDR3 sequence (DNA): TGCGCCAGCAGCTTGGGTTTCGTAGCGGGGCAAGAGACCCAGTACTTC. Protein sequence: CASSLGFVAGQETQYF.

This chain uses TRBV7-8 with TRBJ2-7; the match to TRBD1 covers 8 bases. CDR1 and CDR2 from the germline V gene are SGHVS and FQNEAQ. V lost 3 bases and J lost 0; bases outside the gene matches: 16. This CDR3 has 19 residues. CDR3 in amino acids: CASSLGQGALKWSSYEQYF. In nucleotides, the CDR3 is TGTGCCAGCAGCTTGGGGCAGGGGGCGTTGAAATGGAGCTCCTACGAGCAGTACTTC.

The genes are TRBV24-1 and TRBJ2-5; 11 bases map to TRBD1. The CDR3 runs 15 residues. Unmatched junction bases numbered 9, after V lost 8 bases and J lost 5 bases. CDR1 is KGHDR and CDR2 is SFDVKD in the germline V gene. The CDR3 spells CATKGQGAGGETQYF. CDR3 nucleotides: TGTGCCACCAAAGGACAGGGGGCGGGCGGCGAGACCCAGTACTTC.

The chain is built from TRBV5-6 and TRBJ1-6; no clear D gene. Trimming removed 0 bases from V and 7 bases from J, with 8 bases in between. From germline, CDR1 is SGHDT and CDR2 YYEEEE. The CDR3 covers 14 residues. The CDR3 DNA sequence: TGTGCCAGCAGCTTGGACAGTTCAAATTCACCCCTCCACTTT. Residues: CASSLDSSNSPLHF. The whole variable domain, filled in from reference TRBV5-6 and TRBJ1-6, reads DAGVTQSPTHLIKTRGQQVTLRCSPKSGHDTVSWYQQALGQGPQFIFQYYEEEERQRGNFPDRFSGHQFPNYSSELNVNALLLGDSALYLCASSLDSSNSPLHFGNGTRLTVT.

This clone was seen once. The rearrangement uses TRBV1 and TRBJ2-2; the table's D call, TRBD2, has no DNA check behind it. TRBV1 is designated a pseudogene. CDR3 length: 20 amino acids. The CDR3 is CTSSSNGRLAGGRNTGELFF. DNA of the CDR3: TGCACCAGCAGCTCCAACGGGAGACTAGCGGGGGGACGTAACACCGGGGAGCTGTTTTTT.

The gene calls are TRBV24-1 and TRBJ2-4; 10 bases fit TRBD1. The CDR3 spans 15 residues. Per germline, CDR1 KGHDR and CDR2 SFDVKD. V shed 2 bases, J shed 7 bases, and the junction held 4 bases outside the gene matches. The CDR3 sequence is CATSDSGQGVNIQYF. CDR3 DNA: TGTGCCACCAGTGATTCTGGACAGGGGGTGAACATTCAGTACTTC.

CDR3 bases: TGTGCCAGTAGTATAAACGGTATCGGGAACACTGAAGCTTTCTTT. Translation gives CASSINGIGNTEAFF. The V gene is TRBV19, the J gene TRBJ1-1; no clear D gene. Germline lookup yields CDR1 LNHDA and CDR2 SQIVND (reference sequence). The CDR3 totals 15 residues. V was pared by 2 bases and J by 1 base, with 11 bases between.

The sample holds a few counts of this clone. V usage is TRBV7-2 and J usage is TRBJ1-6, with D perhaps TRBD1 (5 bases). In germline, CDR1 is SGHTA, CDR2 FQGNSA. The CDR3 covers 14 residues. V shed 4 bases and J shed 5 bases, with 9 bases lying between them. In DNA form, the CDR3 reads TGTGCCAGCAGCTCGGACACGAATAATTCACCCCTCCACTTT. This translates into CASSSDTNNSPLHF.

This chain connects TRBV27 to TRBJ1-6; weak D call: TRBD1 (5 bases). Per germline, CDR1 MNHEY and CDR2 SMNVEV (reference sequence). This CDR3 is 13 amino acids long. Trimming took 6 bases from V and 9 from J, leaving 12 bases between them. This CDR3 is CASSRPGFSPLHF. The CDR3, as DNA: TGTGCCAGCAGCCGTCCAGGGTTTTCACCCCTCCACTTT.

V and J are TRBV2 and TRBJ1-2, with TRBD1 identical over 11 bases. Germline V lookup: CDR1 SNHLY, CDR2 FYNNEI. The CDR3 is 17 residues long. With V trimmed by 1 base and J by 6 bases, 10 bases remained unmatched. CDR3 DNA: TGTGCCAGCAGTGAAGGAAGGACAGGGGGCTTTCTCAATGGCTACACCTTC. Translation: CASSEGRTGGFLNGYTF.

CDR3 region: CASRPTRGSTDTQYF. The CDR3 bases are TGTGCCAGCAGACCGACGCGGGGTTCCACAGATACGCAGTATTTT. The V and J genes are TRBV6-5 and TRBJ2-3; perhaps TRBD2 as D (6 bases). The CDR3 loop spans 15 amino acids. Germline lookup yields CDR1 MNHEY and CDR2 SVGAGI. The ends were cut back, 6 bases at V and 2 bases at J, with 15 bases in the middle.

The V call is TRBV6-5, the J call TRBJ1-1, with a tentative D call TRBD1 (6 bases). Trimming pared 0 bases from V and 1 base from J, leaving 9 bases between. This CDR3 spans 15 amino acids. CDR1 is MNHEY, CDR2 SVGAGI, per germline. The CDR3 spells CASSYSRTANTEAFF. CDR3 nucleotide sequence: TGTGCCAGCAGTTACTCAAGGACAGCGAACACTGAAGCTTTCTTT.

V and J are TRBV4-1 and TRBJ2-4; TRBD1 is a possible D gene (6 bases). CDR3 size: 17 residues. Germline-derived CDR1 and CDR2 are MGHRA and YSYEKL. With 3 bases removed from V and 6 bases from J, the gap between germline ends came to 21 bases. CDR3 DNA sequence: TGCGCCAGCAGCCAGGGGACAAACACTCCGATCCTAAACATTCAGTACTTC. Protein product: CASSQGTNTPILNIQYF.

The V call is TRBV29-1, the J call TRBJ1-1; 10 bases fit TRBD1. Looked up from germline, CDR1 is SQVTM and CDR2 is ANQGSEA. V was pared by 4 bases and J by 1 base, with 0 bases of the junction left unmatched. This CDR3 is built from 13 residues. CDR3 in DNA: TGCAGCGTTGGGGACAGGGGGAACACTGAAGCTTTCTTT. This gives the protein CSVGDRGNTEAFF.

The rearrangement links TRBV3-1 (or the pseudogene TRBV3-2) to TRBJ1-6; tentatively, D is TRBD1 (6 bases). CDR3 size: 14 residues. V shed 3 bases and J shed 7 bases, with 10 bases lying between them. Germline lookup yields CDR1 LGHDT and CDR2 YNNKEL (reference sequence). CDR3 in amino acids: CASSHGQYNSPLHF. The CDR3 DNA sequence: TGTGCCAGCAGCCATGGACAGTACAATTCACCCCTCCACTTT.

This chain joins TRBV25-1 and TRBJ1-5; unclear D gene. The length of the CDR3 is 14 residues. Germline CDR1 and CDR2: MGHDK and SYGVNS. V shed 5 bases and J shed 2 bases, with 10 bases lying between them. This CDR3 reads CASSKAAGNQPQHF. The CDR3, as DNA: TGTGCCAGCAGTAAAGCGGCAGGCAATCAGCCCCAGCATTTT.

This chain links TRBV5-4 with TRBJ2-7, with 11 bases matching TRBD2. Trimming took 0 bases from V and 2 from J; bases not matched to a gene: 4. Per germline, CDR1 SGHNT and CDR2 YYREEE (reference sequence). The CDR3 is 16 amino acids. The CDR3 reads CASSLGLAGGTYEQYF. The CDR3 DNA reads as TGTGCCAGCAGCTTGGGCCTAGCGGGGGGAACCTACGAGCAGTACTTC.

A note on this clone: One junction end does not reproduce the germline sequence, and a read error may be involved. V gene TRBV7-9 combines with J gene TRBJ2-5; TRBD2 is a possible D gene (6 bases). Germline CDR1 SEHNR, CDR2 FQNEAQ (reference sequence). The CDR3 has 13 residues. The CDR3 coding sequence is TGTGCCAGCACCTTCCCCCCGAGAAGGGACTTGGACTTC. Translated, it gives CASTFPPRRDLDF.

J is TRBJ2-3 and V is TRBV25-1, with a possible D match to TRBD1 (6 bases). Germline assignment: CDR1 MGHDK and CDR2 SYGVNS. This CDR3 has 16 residues. The V end was cut by 1 base, the J end by 6 bases, with 17 bases between. This CDR3 is CASSESGRGDPDTQYF. The CDR3 nucleotides read TGTGCCAGCAGTGAATCCGGCAGGGGTGACCCGGATACGCAGTATTTT.

The chain combines TRBV19 with TRBJ1-1; no reliable D call. Germline CDR1 LNHDA, CDR2 SQIVND (reference sequence). The V gene lost 1 base and the J gene lost 1 base, with 19 bases spanning the gap. This CDR3 region has 18 residues. DNA of the CDR3: TGTGCCAGTAGTATAGGTTTTGCGTATCCGAGGGAGAACACTGAAGCTTTCTTT. It translates to CASSIGFAYPRENTEAFF.

This clone was recorded once. The chain recombines TRBV28 with TRBJ1-4; D gene unclear. This CDR3 is 15 amino acids long. Germline-derived CDR1 and CDR2 are MDHEN and SYDVKM. V lost 5 bases, J lost 0 bases, and 10 bases lay in between. The CDR3 DNA follows: TGTGCCAGCAGTAGTGTTTCAGCAACTAATGAAAAACTGTTTTTT. Protein product: CASSSVSATNEKLFF.

V usage is TRBV5-6 and J usage is TRBJ2-5; 11 bases agree with TRBD2. After removal of 3 bases from V and 4 bases from J, the junction contained 2 bases not matched to a gene. This CDR3 has 14 residues. The germline V gene has CDR1 SGHDT and CDR2 YYEEEE. DNA for the CDR3: TGTGCCAGCAGCTCCACTAGCGGGGGAGAGACCCAGTACTTC. Its translation: CASSSTSGGETQYF.